This passage covers 13 T cell receptor beta chains from one sample sequenced in a study of cytomegalovirus exposure and HLA in healthy donors. 60 Vbeta and 13 Jbeta primers were used in PCR. The assay was immunoSEQ multiplex PCR, and TCRdb's table has in-frame clones only and misses some. The repertoire holds about 100,000 clones, about three quarters seen once, with less than 9.5% in the top ten. Sequencing used PBMCs. The origin of the receptors is a man in his fifties or sixties in good health and CMV-seropositive.

This clone was detected only a few times. The gene calls are TRBV4-1 and TRBJ2-7; 8 bases match TRBD1. CDR3 length: 16 residues. V lost 5 bases to trimming and J lost 3 bases; unmatched junction nucleotides: 12. CDR1 MGHRA and CDR2 YSYEKL come from the germline V gene. The CDR3 bases are TGCGCCAGCAGCAAAACCGGGACAGGAGACTTCTACGAGCAGTACTTC. This translates into CASSKTGTGDFYEQYF.

This chain uses TRBV6-4 with TRBJ2-5; 8 bases agree with TRBD2. The J call may be faulty, since TRBJ2-7 better matches the DNA end. The CDR3 runs to 15 residues. The germline V gene encodes CDR1 MRHNA and CDR2 SNTAGT. CDR3 sequence reads: CASSAGVAGRNEQYF. CDR3 nucleotides: TGTGCCAGCAGTGCAGGTGTAGCGGGAAGAAACGAGCAGTACTTC.

The J gene is TRBJ1-5, the V gene TRBV7-2; TRBD1 aligns across 9 bases. Germline CDR1 reads SGHTA; CDR2 reads FQGNSA. J lost 11 bases, V lost 4 bases, and 6 bases had no gene match. The CDR3 contains 13 residues. CDR3 in amino acids: CASSSQGARAQHF. The DNA of the CDR3 is TGTGCCAGCAGCTCACAGGGGGCCCGGGCCCAGCATTTT.

This clone has just a few counts. The chain recombines TRBV20-1 with TRBJ1-2; TRBD1 is a possible D gene (6 bases). Trimming shortened V by 0 bases and J by 8 bases, and 7 bases separated the two germline ends. Germline CDR1 reads DFQATT; CDR2 reads SNEGSKA (reference sequence). The CDR3 spans 11 residues. The CDR3 is CSARDQGGYTF. The CDR3 nucleotides are TGCAGTGCTAGAGACCAGGGGGGCTACACCTTC.

Notes on this clone: An end of the junction does not agree with germline; a read error may underlie this. The rearrangement joins TRBV30 to TRBJ1-5; 7 nucleotides match TRBD1. In germline, CDR1 is GTSNPN, CDR2 SVGIG (reference sequence). The CDR3 consists of 13 residues. CDR3 sequence: CAWDRDSNQPQNF. The CDR3, as DNA: TGTGCCTGGGACAGGGATAGCAATCAGCCCCAGAATTTT.

The chain has TRBV25-1 and TRBJ1-2; D is unresolved. The germline V and J ends were trimmed by 5 bases and 4 bases, with 14 bases remaining between them. Germline V CDR1 and CDR2: MGHDK, SYGVNS. The CDR3 covers 14 residues. The CDR3 protein is CASSQVQKTYGYTF. The DNA of the CDR3 is TGTGCCAGCAGTCAGGTGCAGAAAACCTATGGCTACACCTTC.

The table lists this clone with a count of one. The chain couples TRBV11-2 to TRBJ1-1; no reliable D call. Trimming took 2 bases from V and 0 from J, leaving 4 bases between them. Germline V gene sequence: CDR1 SGHAT, CDR2 FQNNGV. There are 13 residues in the CDR3. The chain's CDR3 is CASSLLMNTEAFF. DNA for the CDR3: TGTGCCAGCAGCTTACTTATGAACACTGAAGCTTTCTTT. Based on the CDR3 plus reference TRBV11-2 and TRBJ1-1, the full variable domain is EAGVAQSPRYKIIEKRQSVAFWCNPISGHATLYWYQQILGQGPKLLIQFQNNGVVDDSQLPKDRFSAERLKGVDSTLKIQPAKLEDSAVYLCASSLLMNTEAFFGQGTRLTVV.

The rearrangement joins TRBV7-9 to TRBJ1-5; D possibly corresponds to TRBD1 (5 bases). Trimming cost V 1 base and J 3 bases, with 13 bases left between them. Germline loops: CDR1 SEHNR, CDR2 FQNEAQ (reference sequence). The length of the CDR3 is 16 residues. In nucleotides, the CDR3 is TGTGCCAGCAGCTTAGGGAGGGGCGACAACAATCAGCCCCAGCATTTT. Its translation: CASSLGRGDNNQPQHF.

This clone was counted only a few times. In DNA, the CDR3 is TGTGCCAGCAGCCACGATAGATTACAGGGGGGTGAGTTCTTC. The encoded protein is CASSHDRLQGGEFF. V and J are TRBV7-8 and TRBJ2-1; 8 nucleotides align to TRBD1. The CDR3 is 14 residues long. The J segment lost 14 bases and the V segment lost 5 bases, leaving 14 bases of the junction unmatched. Germline V gene data show CDR1 as SGHVS and CDR2 as FQNEAQ.

This clone was observed a handful of times. This chain connects TRBV4-3 to TRBJ2-7, with D perhaps TRBD1 (5 bases). The CDR3 has 15 residues. Deletions cut 3 bases from V and 5 bases from J, with 17 bases between. Germline-derived CDR1 and CDR2 are LGHNA and YSLEER. The CDR3 is CASSHEVGAQDEQYF. The CDR3 DNA is TGCGCCAGCAGCCACGAAGTAGGGGCTCAGGACGAGCAGTACTTC.

This clone was seen only a few times. The gene calls are TRBV4-3 and TRBJ2-2; 12 bases map to TRBD2. The V and J ends lost 4 bases and 4 bases, in that order; junction bases with no gene match: 4. CDR1 and CDR2 (germline): LGHNA, YSLEER. The CDR3 is 16 residues long. CDR3 sequence: CASSPWTSGITGELFF. CDR3 nucleotide sequence: TGCGCCAGCAGCCCCTGGACTAGCGGGATCACCGGGGAGCTGTTTTTT.

This clone was found a few times. V gene TRBV4-3 combines with J gene TRBJ1-1, with 7 nucleotides matching TRBD1. Germline trimming cut 4 bases from V and 1 base from J; bases unmatched to any gene: 6. CDR1 LGHNA and CDR2 YSLEER come from the germline V gene. CDR3 length: 15 amino acids. CDR3 DNA: TGCGCCAGCAGCCTCCTGACAGGGTCGAACACTGAAGCTTTCTTT. Translation: CASSLLTGSNTEAFF.

The chain joins TRBV19 to TRBJ1-1; tentatively, D is TRBD1 (5 bases). CDR1 and CDR2 (germline): LNHDA, SQIVND (reference sequence). The CDR3 spans 15 residues. The ends were cut back, 6 bases at V and 1 base at J, with 15 bases in the middle. This CDR3 reads CASRLDNNPNTEAFF. The CDR3 region has the DNA TGTGCCAGTAGGCTGGACAACAATCCGAACACTGAAGCTTTCTTT.